This TCR beta chain was profiled in a study of T cells in Graves' hyperthyroidism and ophthalmopathy. Study-wide points: Before onset, by a median of approximately 6.8 months, the model predicted ophthalmopathy. Most clonotypes expanded in the thyroid (above 0.001) were also present in blood.

The germline V gene encodes CDR1 MGHDK and CDR2 SYGVNS. The CDR3 length is 14 residues. Between the trimmed V and J ends, which lost 5 bases and 8 bases, there was a span of 13 bases. Template material for amplifying TCR beta CDR3 regions consisted of RNA transcripts. The TCR CDR3 first-round RT-PCR relied on the HTBI primer set. TCRdb reprocessed the multiplex PCR reads via MiXCR and lists one record per CDR3 protein. The sample holds about 560,000 distinct CDR3 sequences; about 45% are singletons and the top ten take 8.2%. Remarks on this clonotype: Antigen specificity is unknown.

Calling Graves' hyperthyroidism stable meant ophthalmopathy did not progress within 18 months. Sequencing used peripheral blood or thyroid tissue (not recorded which). This receptor was obtained from a woman aged 18-29 years with Graves' hyperthyroidism. The V gene is TRBV25-1, the J gene TRBJ1-6, with D uncertain. CDR3 DNA sequence: TGTGCCAGCAGTTACCGGGAGAGCTATTCACCCCTCCACTTT. This gives the protein CASSYRESYSPLHF.